Listed below are T cell receptor beta chains from one sample, sequenced in a study of blood T cell repertoires in COVID-19. Sequenced by immunoSEQ multiplex PCR; TCRdb stores in-frame clones only, minus some. The sample gives about 300,000 clones, 70% to 90% of which show up once; roughly 9% is in the top ten. The sample comprised peripheral blood. These receptors were obtained from a man aged 18 to 35 with active or convalescent COVID-19. Each CDR3 is given with its conserved first and last residue. Size is omitted from some rows. Given values are once, few, many or a class for expanded clones.

clone size: NA
V gene: TRBV7-6
CDR3 length: 15
CDR3 protein: CASSFSGGSTYEQYF

clone size: NA
V gene: TRBV5-1
CDR3 length: 16
CDR3 protein: CASSLTLAGIYNEQFF

clone size: NA
V gene: TRBV2
CDR3 length: 11
CDR3 protein: CASRGAPMLNF

clone size: NA
V gene: TRBV12-3/TRBV12-4
CDR3 length: 13
CDR3 protein: CASSLAQNYGYTF

clone size: NA
V gene: TRBV7-9
CDR3 length: 16
CDR3 protein: CATQGTGLFSPYEQYF

clone size: NA
V gene: TRBV6-5
CDR3 length: 14
CDR3 protein: CASRGQVVNSPLHF

clone size: NA
V gene: TRBV11-2
CDR3 length: 15
CDR3 protein: CASIQSGGARETQYF

clone size: NA
V gene: TRBV12-3/TRBV12-4
CDR3 length: 12
CDR3 protein: CASTMGGYGYTF

clone size: once
V gene: TRBV9
CDR3 length: 13
CDR3 protein: CASSGTGDNEQFF

clone size: NA
V gene: TRBV3-1/TRBV3-2
CDR3 length: 15
CDR3 protein: CASSQGSQGEGGYTF

clone size: NA
V gene: TRBV11-1
CDR3 length: 16
CDR3 protein: CASSPSSGEANEKLFF

clone size: once
V gene: TRBV19
CDR3 length: 15
CDR3 protein: CASSPRQDLQETQYF

clone size: NA
V gene: TRBV7-2
CDR3 length: 17
CDR3 protein: CASSPSGSSGKQETQYF

clone size: NA
V gene: TRBV25-1
CDR3 length: 15
CDR3 protein: CASSDTGPSTDTQYF

clone size: NA
V gene: TRBV5-4
CDR3 length: 18
CDR3 protein: CASSRYEGTGVYNSPLHF

clone size: NA
V gene: TRBV5-4
CDR3 length: 15
CDR3 protein: CASSSAGEGGETQYF

clone size: NA
V gene: TRBV7-2
CDR3 length: 16
CDR3 protein: CASSLRAGVYTGELFF

clone size: NA
V gene: TRBV7-6
CDR3 length: 17
CDR3 protein: CASSEEAWFAGGLKIDF

clone size: NA
V gene: TRBV5-1
CDR3 length: 15
CDR3 protein: CASSADRVNNSPLHF

clone size: NA
V gene: TRBV27
CDR3 length: 14
CDR3 protein: CASSLARTGYGYTF

clone size: once
V gene: TRBV9
CDR3 length: 15
CDR3 protein: CASSPLDRTYNEQFF

clone size: NA
V gene: TRBV19
CDR3 length: 15
CDR3 protein: CASSIPGHPNQPQHF

clone size: NA
V gene: TRBV4-2
CDR3 length: 14
CDR3 protein: CASSQDWREETQYF

clone size: NA
V gene: TRBV19
CDR3 length: 13
CDR3 protein: CASRGRGSTEAFF

clone size: NA
V gene: TRBV20-1
CDR3 length: 15
CDR3 protein: CSASTGSWPNQPQHF

clone size: NA
V gene: TRBV7-2
CDR3 length: 16
CDR3 protein: CASSLISGTGVEKLFF

clone size: NA
V gene: TRBV9
CDR3 length: 14
CDR3 protein: CASSVEPRAYEQYF

clone size: NA
V gene: TRBV12-5
CDR3 length: 15
CDR3 protein: CASGTGQGAAYGYTF

clone size: NA
V gene: TRBV19
CDR3 length: 14
CDR3 protein: CASSLLRGLSGYTF

clone size: NA
V gene: TRBV29-1
CDR3 length: 14
CDR3 protein: CSVSSRGLFTEAFF

clone size: many
V gene: TRBV4-3
CDR3 length: 16
CDR3 protein: CASSQEGDRDYEKLFF

clone size: NA
V gene: TRBV7-6
CDR3 length: 15
CDR3 protein: CASSLVVAGAETQYF

clone size: NA
V gene: TRBV5-1
CDR3 length: 16
CDR3 protein: CASSLGWTGDNEKLFF

clone size: NA
V gene: TRBV18
CDR3 length: 18
CDR3 protein: CASSPNSGTPSASYGYTF

clone size: NA
V gene: TRBV10-2
CDR3 length: 14
CDR3 protein: CASSEGTGGYEQYF

clone size: NA
V gene: TRBV19
CDR3 length: 15
CDR3 protein: CASSMAGEGSYEQYF

clone size: NA
V gene: TRBV20-1
CDR3 length: 12
CDR3 protein: CSASPPYGGYTF

clone size: NA
V gene: TRBV19
CDR3 length: 15
CDR3 protein: CASSEGAASTDTQYF

clone size: NA
V gene: TRBV4-2
CDR3 length: 17
CDR3 protein: CASSQDILAGSSYEQYF

clone size: NA
V gene: TRBV5-1
CDR3 length: 15
CDR3 protein: CASSFYSGEQETQYF

clone size: NA
V gene: TRBV18
CDR3 length: 14
CDR3 protein: CASSPGTGGQPQHF

clone size: once
V gene: TRBV6-2/TRBV6-3
CDR3 length: 11
CDR3 protein: CASSSRSEQYF

clone size: NA
V gene: TRBV5-4
CDR3 length: 15
CDR3 protein: CASSLDRIPNTEAFF

clone size: NA
V gene: TRBV19
CDR3 length: 14
CDR3 protein: CASSPQGGRMPQHF

clone size: NA
V gene: TRBV5-1
CDR3 length: 14
CDR3 protein: CASSTSGMNTEAFF